Below, 32 T cell receptor beta chains from the same sample are listed, as sequenced in a study of T cell responses to AZD1222 COVID-19 vaccine. Measured with immunoSEQ multiplex PCR; TCRdb has only the in-frame clones, and not every one. The sample records around 110,000 clones, 80% to 90% being singletons. Here the sequenced sample was peripheral blood, taken on day 0 of MenACWY control vaccination. The receptors were gathered from an adult in good health.

The chain is built from TRBV30 and TRBJ1-5, with 8 bases matching TRBD1. The CDR3 is 20 amino acids. V dropped 4 bases and J dropped 0; count of bases not matched to a gene: 20. Per the germline V gene, CDR1 is GTSNPN and CDR2 is SVGIG (reference sequence). The CDR3 is CAWIPWTGKNQFDSNQPQHF. The CDR3 DNA reads as TGTGCCTGGATACCCTGGACAGGGAAAAATCAATTCGATAGCAATCAGCCCCAGCATTTT.

This rearrangement joins TRBV12-3 or TRBV12-4 to TRBJ1-1, with D hard to call. The V and J ends lost 7 bases and 0 bases respectively, with 9 bases between them. This CDR3 spans 13 amino acids. As DNA, the CDR3 is TGTGCCAGCATCCCCCAGCTGAACACTGAAGCTTTCTTT. The encoded protein is CASIPQLNTEAFF.

The V gene is TRBV7-3, the J gene TRBJ1-2; D gene ambiguous. In germline, CDR1 is SGHTA, CDR2 FQGTGA. The CDR3 loop spans 13 amino acids. V was trimmed by 2 bases and J by 5 bases, leaving 9 bases between them. This chain's CDR3 is CASSLGRSYGYTF. The CDR3 DNA is TGTGCCAGCAGCTTAGGCAGGTCATATGGCTACACCTTC. Filled out from reference TRBV7-3 and TRBJ1-2, the complete variable domain reads GAGVSQTPSNKVTEKGKYVELRCDPISGHTALYWYRQSLGQGPEFLIYFQGTGAADDSGLPNDRFFAVRPEGSVSTLKIQRTERGDSAVYLCASSLGRSYGYTFGSGTRLTVV.

V gene TRBV11-3 combines with J gene TRBJ2-2; D is uncertain. Germline assignment: CDR1 SGHNT and CDR2 YENEEA. This CDR3 is 12 amino acids long. V was trimmed by 7 bases and J by 3 bases, leaving 6 bases between them. This CDR3 is CASKDDTGELFF. For the CDR3, the DNA is TGTGCCAGCAAGGACGACACCGGGGAGCTGTTTTTT. Looking up the rest from reference TRBV11-3 and TRBJ2-2 gives the full variable domain: EAGVVQSPRYKIIEKKQPVAFWCNPISGHNTLYWYLQNLGQGPELLIRYENEEAVDDSQLPKDRFSAERLKGVDSTLKIQPAELGDSAVYLCASKDDTGELFFGEGSRLTVL.

This clone showed up just a few times. The V and J genes are TRBV7-2 and TRBJ1-3; D remains ambiguous. Germline assignment: CDR1 SGHTA and CDR2 FQGNSA. With 2 bases removed from V and 4 bases from J, the gap between germline ends came to 12 bases. The CDR3 runs to 15 residues. Here the CDR3 reads CASSLTRLEGNTIYF. CDR3 sequence (DNA): TGTGCCAGCAGCTTAACTCGGTTGGAAGGAAACACCATATATTTT.

This clone was observed a handful of times. CDR3 bases: TGTGCCAGCAGCGCCCGGATGGGAGCGGGGGGGCATTTACGTCGCGAGCAGTACTTC. As protein: CASSARMGAGGHLRREQYF. The V call is TRBV5-6, the J call TRBJ2-7; 10 positions match TRBD2. CDR3 length: 19 residues. Germline values: CDR1 SGHDT, CDR2 YYEEEE. V gave up 4 bases and J gave up 6 bases; unmatched junction bases: 22. The full variable domain, its missing parts supplied by reference TRBV5-6 and TRBJ2-7, is DAGVTQSPTHLIKTRGQQVTLRCSPKSGHDTVSWYQQALGQGPQFIFQYYEEEERQRGNFPDRFSGHQFPNYSSELNVNALLLGDSALYLCASSARMGAGGHLRREQYFGPGTRLTVT.

The chain recombines TRBV4-2 with TRBJ2-1, with 12 bases matching TRBD1. V was pared by 1 base and J by 9 bases, with 7 bases of the junction left unmatched. The V gene's germline CDR1 is LGHNA and CDR2 YNFKEQ. The CDR3 runs 16 residues. CDR3 nucleotides: TGTGCCAGCAGCCAAGTCCGGGACAGGGGGCATCGTGAGCAGTTCTTC. Translated, it gives CASSQVRDRGHREQFF.

This clone was seen more than once but under ten times. The rearrangement joins TRBV4-1 to TRBJ1-6; no firm D call. V was clipped by 4 bases and J by 3 bases, with 16 bases between them. Germline values: CDR1 MGHRA, CDR2 YSYEKL. The CDR3 is 17 residues long. For the CDR3, the DNA is TGCGCCAGCAGCCCCTATATACCTGCCTTCTATAATTCACCCCTCCACTTT. It encodes CASSPYIPAFYNSPLHF.

The rearrangement uses TRBV2 and TRBJ2-1; 8 bases map to TRBD2. The V gene end was trimmed by 5 bases and the J gene end by 2 bases; junction bases not matched to a gene: 8. Germline V gene lookup returns CDR1 SNHLY and CDR2 FYNNEI. The CDR3 is 16 amino acids. The CDR3 DNA follows: TGTGCCAGCAGTTCGTTCGGGACTAGAGCCTACAATGAGCAGTTCTTC. Its protein is CASSSFGTRAYNEQFF.

Comment on this clone: The sample carries other DNA sequences with the same CDR3. The chain employs TRBV19 and TRBJ1-4, with D uncertain. This CDR3 region has 12 residues. Deletions cut 1 base from V and 9 bases from J, with 6 bases between. Germline CDR1 and CDR2: LNHDA and SQIVND (reference sequence). The CDR3 DNA follows: TGTGCCAGTAGTATAGGGGGTAAAAAACTGTTTTTT. Translation gives CASSIGGKKLFF.

The rearrangement joins TRBV18 to TRBJ1-1, with TRBD1 matching over 11 bases. CDR3 length: 13 residues. The V gene's germline CDR1 is KGHSH and CDR2 LQKENI. V dropped 11 bases and J dropped 3; count of bases not matched to a gene: 5. The CDR3 nucleotides are TGTGCCGGAAAGGGACAGGGGGACACTGAAGCTTTCTTT. Translated: CAGKGQGDTEAFF.

V gene TRBV28 combines with J gene TRBJ2-7, with 10 bases aligning to TRBD1. CDR3 length: 14 amino acids. CDR1 and CDR2 from the germline V gene are MDHEN and SYDVKM. The trim removed 2 bases at V and 2 bases at J, leaving 0 bases unmatched. The CDR3 DNA is TGTGCCAGCAGTTTAGGGACAGGGGCCTACGAGCAGTACTTC. It encodes CASSLGTGAYEQYF.

The chain links TRBV18 to TRBJ1-1; tentative D call: TRBD1 (5 bases). The V gene's germline CDR1 is KGHSH and CDR2 LQKENI. The V gene lost 0 bases and the J gene lost 0 bases, with 11 bases spanning the gap. This CDR3 is built from 16 residues. CDR3 in amino acids: CASSPPLGLMNTEAFF. In DNA form, the CDR3 reads TGTGCCAGCTCACCACCGTTGGGACTAATGAACACTGAAGCTTTCTTT.

The chain joins TRBV12-3 or TRBV12-4 to TRBJ2-7, with D perhaps TRBD2 (6 bases). This CDR3 has 13 residues. Deletions cut 8 bases from V and 6 bases from J, with 17 bases between. CDR3 nucleotide sequence: TGTGCCAGCCGGGACTCCCTCCTCTCCGAGCAGTACTTC. Its protein is CASRDSLLSEQYF.

DNA for the CDR3: TGTGCCAGTTCCGAGGGCGGGGGAAAAGGTCAGCCCCAGCATTTT. Protein: CASSEGGGKGQPQHF. V and J are TRBV6-4 and TRBJ1-5; tentatively, D is TRBD1 (5 bases). Trimming left V 9 bases short and J 6 bases short, with 21 bases between. CDR3 length: 15 residues. Looked up from germline, CDR1 is MRHNA and CDR2 is SNTAGT.

This clone appeared a few times. The DNA for the CDR3 is TGTGCCAGCGTGGGACCGATGTTCGGCACAGGAAACACCATATATTTT. Protein: CASVGPMFGTGNTIYF. This chain uses TRBV28 with TRBJ1-3, with D perhaps matching TRBD1 (5 bases). The CDR3 runs 16 residues. The V gene lost 8 bases and the J gene lost 4 bases, with 21 bases spanning the gap. Germline V gene lookup returns CDR1 MDHEN and CDR2 SYDVKM.

The chain has TRBV19 and TRBJ2-1; 11 bases are shared with TRBD1. This CDR3 has 13 residues. Germline CDR1 and CDR2: LNHDA and SQIVND (reference sequence). J was trimmed by 9 bases and V by 10 bases; bases with no gene match: 8. CDR3 bases: TGTGCCACTTGGACAGGGGGCGCGGGTGAGCAGTTCTTC. This gives the protein CATWTGGAGEQFF.

This chain uses TRBV5-5 with TRBJ2-1; TRBD1 aligns across 9 bases. Germline CDR1 SGHKS, CDR2 YYEKEE (reference sequence). This CDR3 spans 16 amino acids. J was trimmed by 3 bases and V by 1 base; bases with no gene match: 5. In DNA, the CDR3 is TGTGCCAGCAGCTTGACCCGGGACAGGGTCTACAATGAGCAGTTCTTC. Its translation: CASSLTRDRVYNEQFF.

V is TRBV19 and J is TRBJ2-1; TRBD2 matches 9 bases. After removal of 6 bases from V and 5 bases from J, the junction contained 8 bases not matched to a gene. This CDR3 is 15 amino acids long. CDR1 is LNHDA and CDR2 is SQIVND in the germline V gene (reference sequence). CDR3 in amino acids: CASSTGTSRDNEQFF. DNA of the CDR3: TGTGCCAGTAGCACGGGGACTAGCCGGGACAATGAGCAGTTCTTC.

The rearrangement joins TRBV30 to TRBJ1-2; 10 nucleotides match TRBD1. CDR3 length: 13 residues. The V and J ends lost 7 bases and 8 bases, in that order; junction bases with no gene match: 10. The germline V gene encodes CDR1 GTSNPN and CDR2 SVGIG (reference sequence). The CDR3 region is CASTMTGGKGYTF. DNA of the CDR3: TGTGCCTCCACGATGACAGGGGGCAAAGGCTACACCTTC.

The chain carries TRBV7-8 and TRBJ1-2; the match to TRBD1 covers 8 bases. Germline-derived CDR1 and CDR2 are SGHVS and FQNEAQ. This CDR3 comprises 14 residues. Trimming took 3 bases from V and 3 from J; bases not matched to a gene: 3. CDR3 sequence: CASSFLDRDYGYTF. CDR3 DNA sequence: TGTGCCAGCAGCTTCCTGGACAGGGACTATGGCTACACCTTC.

This chain uses TRBV29-1 with TRBJ2-5, with D hard to call. This CDR3 has 12 residues. Trimming took off 3 bases at V and 5 bases at J, with 10 bases between the two ends. Germline values: CDR1 SQVTM, CDR2 ANQGSEA. CDR3 sequence reads: CSVDRMGETQYF. The CDR3 nucleotides read TGCAGCGTTGACAGGATGGGTGAGACCCAGTACTTC.

The sample holds one count of this clone. V usage is TRBV2 and J usage is TRBJ2-7; 8 bases match TRBD1. CDR1 and CDR2 (germline): SNHLY, FYNNEI. The V segment lost 11 bases and the J segment 0 bases; nucleotides outside the gene matches: 3. The CDR3 is made up of 12 amino acids. This CDR3 is CAGGTGSYEQYF. CDR3 in DNA: TGTGCCGGGGGGACAGGCTCCTACGAGCAGTACTTC.

In its sample, this clone was seen once. This sequence joins TRBV23-1 and TRBJ1-5, with D possibly TRBD1 on 5 matching bases. TRBV23-1 counts as an open reading frame of uncertain function. The CDR3 extends over 18 amino acids. With 4 bases removed from V and 1 base from J, the gap between germline ends came to 20 bases. The CDR3 DNA reads TGCGCCAGCAGTCCCAACGACCAAGAAGGGGCGAGCAATCAGCCCCAGCATTTT. Protein product: CASSPNDQEGASNQPQHF.

This clone was seen a handful of times. This chain uses TRBV7-7 with TRBJ1-3; 9 bases fit TRBD1. Germline V gives CDR1 SSHAT, CDR2 FNYEAQ (reference sequence). This CDR3 has 15 amino acids. Trimming cost V 5 bases and J 3 bases; bases outside gene matches: 5. CDR3 protein: CASSQGQGFGNTIYF. The CDR3 DNA is TGTGCCAGCAGCCAGGGACAGGGCTTTGGAAACACCATATATTTT. The full variable domain, completed using reference TRBV7-7 and TRBJ1-3, is GAGVSQSPRYKVTKRGQDVTLRCDPISSHATLYWYQQALGQGPEFLTYFNYEAQPDKSGLPSDRFSAERPEGSISTLTIQRTEQRDSAMYRCASSQGQGFGNTIYFGEGSWLTVV.

The chain uses TRBV10-3 and TRBJ1-6, with 9 bases that match TRBD1. After removal of 1 base from V and 10 bases from J, the junction contained 5 bases not matched to a gene. CDR1 and CDR2 from the germline V gene are ENHRY and SYGVKD. The CDR3 runs 15 residues. The CDR3 spells CAISELTGGWSPLHF. In nucleotides, the CDR3 is TGTGCCATCAGTGAGTTGACAGGGGGTTGGTCACCCCTCCACTTT.

This clone was seen a handful of times. The CDR3 loop reads CASSGPGPVEDTEAFF. CDR3 coding DNA: TGTGCCAGCAGCGGACCGGGGCCGGTCGAAGACACTGAAGCTTTCTTT. This sequence joins TRBV2 and TRBJ1-1; D perhaps matches TRBD1 (5 bases). Trimming left V 6 bases short and J 3 bases short, with 20 bases between. The CDR3 is 16 amino acids. Germline V CDR1 and CDR2: SNHLY, FYNNEI. The entire variable domain, with the rest obtained from reference TRBV2 and TRBJ1-1, is as follows: EPEVTQTPSHQVTQMGQEVILRCVPISNHLYFYWYRQILGQKVEFLVSFYNNEISEKSEIFDDQFSVERPDGSNFTLKIRSTKLEDSAMYFCASSGPGPVEDTEAFFGQGTRLTVV.

This chain links TRBV6-1 with TRBJ1-2; a possible D gene is TRBD1 (6 bases). Germline V CDR1 and CDR2: MNHNS, SASEGT. V gave up 2 bases and J gave up 4 bases, with 20 bases separating them. This CDR3 has 17 amino acids. CDR3 coding DNA: TGTGCCAGCAGTGAATCCCTAATCGGGGGGCCGGTCTATGGCTACACCTTC. It yields the protein CASSESLIGGPVYGYTF.

The V gene is TRBV5-6, the J gene TRBJ1-2; the match to TRBD1 covers 12 bases. Germline CDR1 reads SGHDT; CDR2 reads YYEEEE. This CDR3 region has 16 residues. Trimming at V came to 4 bases and at J to 6 bases, leaving 10 bases not matched to a gene. In DNA form, the CDR3 reads TGTGCCAGCAGCCCGGGACAGGGGGCGTTTTTTGATGGCTACACCTTC. The encoded protein is CASSPGQGAFFDGYTF.

For the CDR3, the DNA is TGCGCCAGCGGGAAGACTAGCGGGGGAATCAATGAGCAGTTCTTC. Protein product: CASGKTSGGINEQFF. This chain joins TRBV5-1 and TRBJ2-1; TRBD2 aligns across 12 bases. Per germline, CDR1 SGHRS and CDR2 YFSETQ. The length of the CDR3 is 15 residues. J was trimmed by 6 bases and V by 7 bases; bases with no gene match: 8.

CDR3 region: CASRSGIEAFF. CDR3 sequence (DNA): TGTGCCAGCAGGTCAGGAATTGAAGCTTTCTTT. The chain employs TRBV28 and TRBJ1-1; D gene uncertain. Germline V gene sequence: CDR1 MDHEN, CDR2 SYDVKM. V was pared by 6 bases and J by 7 bases, with 9 bases between. This CDR3 spans 11 amino acids.

This rearrangement joins TRBV6-5 to TRBJ1-2; D perhaps matches TRBD1 (6 bases). Looked up from germline, CDR1 is MNHEY and CDR2 is SVGAGI. CDR3 length equals 15 residues. Between the trimmed V and J ends, which lost 0 bases and 3 bases, there was a span of 11 bases. CDR3 residues: CASSYSGRGDYGYTF. For the CDR3, the DNA is TGTGCCAGCAGTTACTCTGGCAGGGGAGACTATGGCTACACCTTC.